The T cell receptor (beta chain) under discussion was sequenced for a study of blood T cell repertoires in COVID-19. In the original processing: Reference gene primer amplification gave estimated nucleated cell counts. Some clones are missing from TCRdb's copy, which holds only in-frame ones; the method was immunoSEQ multiplex PCR. That table furnishes V, J and clone size, whereas the DNA furnished D and trimming. Among roughly 170,000 clones, over 80% were seen once, and the ten largest hold nearly 4.5%. Recovered status in Cohort 3 required two negative PCRs, clearance, or symptom resolution. The TCR sequence derives from a woman aged 45 to 65 who had recovered from COVID-19. The sample was PBMCs or T cells enriched from blood (not recorded which).

The CDR3 loop is CASTRGIRGNTIYF. As DNA, the CDR3 is TGTGCCAGTACCCGAGGGATCCGTGGAAACACCATATATTTT. J is TRBJ1-3 and V is TRBV19, with D unclear. In germline, CDR1 is LNHDA, CDR2 SQIVND (reference sequence). V lost 7 bases and J 3 bases, leaving 13 bases between the germline ends. The CDR3 is 14 residues long.